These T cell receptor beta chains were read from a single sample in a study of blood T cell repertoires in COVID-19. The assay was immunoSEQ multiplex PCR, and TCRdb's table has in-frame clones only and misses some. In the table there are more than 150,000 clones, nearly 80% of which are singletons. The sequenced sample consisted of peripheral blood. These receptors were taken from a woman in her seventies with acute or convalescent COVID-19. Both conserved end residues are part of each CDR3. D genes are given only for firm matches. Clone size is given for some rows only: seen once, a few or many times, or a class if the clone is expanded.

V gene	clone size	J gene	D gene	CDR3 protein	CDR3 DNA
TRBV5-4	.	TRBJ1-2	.	CASSLEGAPSDGYTF	TGTGCCAGCAGCTTGGAAGGGGCTCCATCTGATGGCTACACCTTC
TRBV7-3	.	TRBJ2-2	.	CASSLGPADTGELFF	TGTGCCAGCAGCTTAGGCCCTGCGGACACCGGGGAGCTGTTTTTT
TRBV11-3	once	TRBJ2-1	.	CASSLGTVNEQFF	TGTGCCAGCAGCTTGGGGACTGTCAATGAGCAGTTCTTC
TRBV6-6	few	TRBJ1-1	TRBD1	CASSPDRERGTEAFF	TGTGCCAGCAGTCCCGACAGGGAAAGGGGCACTGAAGCTTTCTTT
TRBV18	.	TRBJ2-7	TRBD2	CASSPPLGTSGSHEQYF	TGTGCCAGCTCACCACCGCTCGGGACTAGCGGGAGCCACGAGCAGTACTTC
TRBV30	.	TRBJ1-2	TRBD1	CAWRLQGAPYGYTF	TGTGCCTGGAGGTTACAGGGGGCTCCCTATGGCTACACCTTC
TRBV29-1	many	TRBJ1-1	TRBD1	CSSTGAGLNTEAFF	TGCAGCTCCACAGGGGCGGGATTGAACACTGAAGCTTTCTTT
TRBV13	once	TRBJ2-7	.	CASSVLAAKEYEQYF	TGTGCCAGCAGCGTCTTAGCGGCAAAAGAATACGAGCAGTACTTC
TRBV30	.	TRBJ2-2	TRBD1	CAWSATRTGRSSSGELFF	TGTGCCTGGAGTGCAACTCGGACAGGGAGGTCAAGTAGCGGGGAGCTGTTTTTT
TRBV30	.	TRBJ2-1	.	CAWSVLVEQFF	TGTGCCTGGAGTGTACTTGTGGAGCAGTTCTTC
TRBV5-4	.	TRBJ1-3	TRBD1	CASSLFSQGAEGNTIYF	TGTGCCAGCAGCTTGTTCAGCCAGGGGGCGGAAGGAAACACCATATATTTT
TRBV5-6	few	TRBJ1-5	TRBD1	CASSLGQGVPRPQHF	TGTGCCAGCAGCTTGGGACAGGGAGTCCCGCGGCCCCAGCATTTT
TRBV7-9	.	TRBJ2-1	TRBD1	CASSLSISSRGTGGTEQFF	TGTGCCAGCAGCTTAAGTATATCCTCGCGTGGGACAGGGGGCACTGAGCAGTTCTTC
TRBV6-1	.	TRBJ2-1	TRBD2	CASSEGGRAEDEQFF	TGTGCCAGCAGTGAGGGCGGGAGGGCCGAAGATGAGCAGTTCTTC
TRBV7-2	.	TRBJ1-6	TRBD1	CASSLRIPGQGGSPLHF	TGTGCCAGCAGCTTAAGGATCCCGGGACAGGGTGGCTCACCCCTCCACTTT
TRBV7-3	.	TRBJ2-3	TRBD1	CASSLQGESTDTQYF	TGTGCCAGCAGCCTACAGGGGGAAAGCACAGATACGCAGTATTTT
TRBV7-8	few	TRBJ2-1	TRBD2	CASSFGTSGLDEQFF	TGTGCCAGCAGCTTTGGGACTAGCGGCCTCGATGAGCAGTTCTTC
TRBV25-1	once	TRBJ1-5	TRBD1	CASSAGRTGQGQPQHF	TGTGCCAGCAGTGCCGGTCGGACAGGTCAGGGGCAGCCCCAGCATTTT
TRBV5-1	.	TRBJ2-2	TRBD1	CASSPSGGTGGTGELFF	TGCGCCAGCAGCCCCTCGGGAGGGACAGGGGGCACCGGGGAGCTGTTTTTT
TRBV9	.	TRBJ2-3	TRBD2	CASSVGGTSGNTQYF	TGTGCCAGCAGCGTAGGTGGGACTAGCGGAAATACGCAGTATTTT
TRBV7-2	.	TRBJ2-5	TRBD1	CASSLDRGTETQYF	TGTGCCAGCAGTTTGGACAGGGGAACAGAGACCCAGTACTTC
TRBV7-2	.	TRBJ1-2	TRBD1	CASSPSGTGIYGYTF	TGTGCCAGCAGCCCCTCCGGGACAGGGATCTATGGCTACACCTTC
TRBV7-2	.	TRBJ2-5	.	CASSLDKRVPDF	TGTGCCAGCAGCTTAGATAAGCGGGTACCAGACTTC
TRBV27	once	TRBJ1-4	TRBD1	CASRPGGREKLFF	TGTGCCAGCAGACCAGGGGGGAGGGAAAAACTGTTTTTT
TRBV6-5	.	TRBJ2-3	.	CASRPSAAGDTQYF	TGTGCCAGCAGACCTAGCGCCGCCGGAGATACGCAGTATTTT
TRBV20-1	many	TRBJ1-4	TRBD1	CSASPGTGDEKLFF	TGCAGTGCAAGTCCCGGGACAGGGGATGAAAAACTGTTTTTT
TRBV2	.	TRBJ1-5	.	CASSDLTENQPQHF	TGTGCCAGCAGCGACCTTACAGAGAATCAGCCCCAGCATTTT
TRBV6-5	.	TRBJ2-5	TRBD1	CASSSDRYQETQYF	TGTGCCAGCAGTTCGGACAGGTACCAAGAGACCCAGTACTTC
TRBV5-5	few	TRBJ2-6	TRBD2	CASSVSTSGATGANVLTF	TGTGCCAGCAGCGTCTCGACTAGCGGTGCCACTGGGGCCAACGTCCTGACTTTC
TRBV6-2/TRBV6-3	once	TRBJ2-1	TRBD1	CASSTGGQPQGEQFF	TGTGCCAGCAGCACTGGGGGACAGCCCCAGGGTGAGCAGTTCTTC
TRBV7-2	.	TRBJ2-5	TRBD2	CASKSGGDGETQYF	TGTGCCAGCAAATCGGGGGGAGACGGTGAGACCCAGTACTTC
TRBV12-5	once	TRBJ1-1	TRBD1	CASGARDRANTEAFF	TGTGCTAGTGGTGCCAGGGACAGGGCTAACACTGAAGCTTTCTTT
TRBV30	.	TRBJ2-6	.	CAWSIGSGANVLTF	TGTGCCTGGAGTATCGGCTCTGGGGCCAACGTCCTGACTTTC
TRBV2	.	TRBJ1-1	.	CASSQYMNTEAFF	TGTGCCAGCAGCCAGTACATGAACACTGAAGCTTTCTTT
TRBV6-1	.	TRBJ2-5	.	CASSPDRLRETQYF	TGTGCCAGCAGTCCCGACAGGCTAAGGGAGACCCAGTACTTC
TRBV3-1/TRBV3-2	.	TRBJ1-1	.	CASSQRGWGGTEAFF	TGTGCCAGCAGCCAGAGAGGTTGGGGGGGCACTGAAGCTTTCTTT
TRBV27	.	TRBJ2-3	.	CASSPYGPRASTDTQYF	TGTGCCAGCAGTCCGTATGGGCCGAGGGCTAGCACAGATACGCAGTATTTT
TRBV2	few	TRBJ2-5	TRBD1	CASSGNRGQETQYF	TGTGCCAGCAGTGGTAACAGGGGGCAAGAGACCCAGTACTTC
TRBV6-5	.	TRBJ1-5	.	CASSDSGRWSQHF	TGTGCCAGCAGTGACTCTGGGCGTTGGTCCCAGCATTTT
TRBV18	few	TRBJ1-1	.	CASSPGAAQPEAFF	TGTGCCAGCTCACCAGGGGCAGCACAGCCTGAAGCTTTCTTT
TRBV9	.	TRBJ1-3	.	CASSAFAGGHSGNTIYF	TGTGCCAGCAGCGCCTTTGCCGGCGGACACTCTGGAAACACCATATATTTT
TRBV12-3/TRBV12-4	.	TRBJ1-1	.	CASSPDTYTEAFF	TGTGCCAGCAGCCCAGACACCTACACTGAAGCTTTCTTT
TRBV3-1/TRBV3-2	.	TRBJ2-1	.	CASSQDGSRGNEQFF	TGTGCCAGCAGCCAAGATGGATCCCGCGGTAATGAGCAGTTCTTC
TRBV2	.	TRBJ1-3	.	CASSYGQSSGNTIYF	TGTGCCAGCAGTTATGGGCAGAGCTCTGGAAACACCATATATTTT
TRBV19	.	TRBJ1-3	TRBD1	CASSTDRGGNTIYF	TGTGCCAGTAGTACGGACAGGGGTGGAAACACCATATATTTT
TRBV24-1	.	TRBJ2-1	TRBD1	CATSDWRTKQGGNEQFF	TGTGCCACCAGTGATTGGCGGACGAAACAGGGGGGCAATGAGCAGTTCTTC
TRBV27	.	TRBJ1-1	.	CASSQSWGTTEAFF	TGTGCCAGCAGCCAGAGCTGGGGGACTACTGAAGCTTTCTTT
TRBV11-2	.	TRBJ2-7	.	CASSLASGPNYEQYF	TGTGCCAGCAGCTTGGCCAGCGGGCCTAACTACGAGCAGTACTTC
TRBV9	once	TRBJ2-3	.	CASSPSTDTQYF	TGTGCCAGCAGCCCTAGCACAGATACGCAGTATTTT
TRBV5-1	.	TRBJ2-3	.	CASSFGGFQDTQYF	TGCGCCAGCAGCTTTGGAGGGTTTCAAGATACGCAGTATTTT
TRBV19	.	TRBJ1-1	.	CASSMGPGTPNTEAFF	TGTGCCAGTAGTATGGGGCCCGGGACACCGAACACTGAAGCTTTCTTT
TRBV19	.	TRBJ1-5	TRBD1	CASSIGRQGVSYSNQPQHF	TGTGCCAGTAGTATTGGCCGACAGGGGGTTTCCTATAGCAATCAGCCCCAGCATTTT
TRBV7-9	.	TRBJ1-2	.	CASSLVGTEYGYTF	TGTGCCAGCAGCTTAGTTGGTACGGAGTATGGCTACACCTTC
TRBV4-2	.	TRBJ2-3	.	CASSPRFGTASTDTQYF	TGTGCCAGCAGCCCGAGGTTTGGGACTGCTAGCACAGATACGCAGTATTTT
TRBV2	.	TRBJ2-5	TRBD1	CASPDRAVGETQYF	TGTGCCAGCCCGGACAGGGCGGTCGGAGAGACCCAGTACTTC
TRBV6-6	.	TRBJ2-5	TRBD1	CASSLDRAETQYF	TGTGCCAGCAGCCTGGACAGGGCGGAGACCCAGTACTTC
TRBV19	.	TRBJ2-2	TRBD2	CASSRGSGVAGELFF	TGTGCCAGTAGTCGGGGGAGCGGGGTTGCCGGGGAGCTGTTTTTT
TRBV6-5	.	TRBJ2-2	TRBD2	CASSARLATAGELFF	TGTGCCAGCAGCGCCCGACTAGCCACCGCCGGGGAGCTGTTTTTT
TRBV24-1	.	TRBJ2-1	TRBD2	CATSDPRPGGAYNEQFF	TGTGCCACCAGTGATCCCCGGCCGGGAGGCGCCTACAATGAGCAGTTCTTC